These 27 T cell receptor beta chains share one sample of origin, sequenced in a study of glioma-infiltrating T cells after dendritic cell vaccination. As for time point: after dendritic cell vaccination, including at tumor progression/relapse. Sequencing used immunoSEQ multiplex PCR; TCRdb keeps in-frame clones, though not all of them. The table lists approximately 99,000 clones, 80% of them singletons, with approximately 5.4% in the top ten. Material: blood, obtained after dendritic cell vaccination. The receptors come from a human donor with glioblastoma.

The chain has TRBV6-5 and TRBJ1-1; D unclear. V was cut by 5 bases and J by 6 bases, with 16 bases left in between. CDR1 MNHEY and CDR2 SVGAGI come from the germline V gene. The CDR3 contains 14 residues. CDR3 region: CASSAGSPRAEAFF. The CDR3 bases are TGTGCCAGCAGTGCCGGGTCCCCCCGGGCTGAAGCTTTCTTT.

The CDR3 DNA is TGTGCCAGCAGTTTAAATCAGGGGTCCACTAGCAATCAGCCCCAGCATTTT. As protein: CASSLNQGSTSNQPQHF. The chain recombines TRBV28 with TRBJ1-5, with D perhaps matching TRBD1 (6 bases). V shed 2 bases and J shed 0 bases, with 14 bases lying between them. Germline CDR1 reads MDHEN; CDR2 reads SYDVKM. The CDR3 extends over 17 amino acids.

The J gene is TRBJ1-1, the V gene TRBV6-5, with 9 bases that match TRBD1. The CDR3 consists of 13 residues. CDR1 is MNHEY, CDR2 SVGAGI, per germline. Losses at the gene ends were 6 bases for V and 3 bases for J; bases not matched to a gene: 2. DNA of the CDR3: TGTGCCAGCAGCCACAGGGGGCACACTGAAGCTTTCTTT. This codes for CASSHRGHTEAFF.

The gene calls are TRBV10-3 and TRBJ1-2; 7 nucleotides agree with TRBD1. V gave up 2 bases and J gave up 0 bases; unmatched junction bases: 0. This CDR3 is 14 amino acids long. Germline CDR1 and CDR2: ENHRY and SYGVKD. In DNA form, the CDR3 reads TGTGCCATCAGTGAGGGACAGGCTAACTATGGCTACACCTTC. It is translated as CAISEGQANYGYTF.

This chain joins TRBV6-5 and TRBJ2-7; possibly TRBD1 for D (5 bases). This CDR3 contains 11 residues. The germline CDR1 and CDR2 sequences are MNHEY and SVGAGI. With 7 bases removed from V and 2 bases from J, the gap between germline ends came to 6 bases. DNA of the CDR3: TGTGCCAGCAAACAGGCCTACGAGCAGTACTTC. Its protein product is CASKQAYEQYF.

The rearrangement uses TRBV5-1 and TRBJ2-3, with D possibly being TRBD2 (6 bases). The CDR3 contains 18 residues. Germline V gene lookup returns CDR1 SGHRS and CDR2 YFSETQ. Trimming cost V 0 bases and J 3 bases, with 20 bases left between them. DNA of the CDR3: TGCGCCAGCAGCTTGGTTGGAGTCGCGGGATTGGTTACAGATACGCAGTATTTT. It encodes CASSLVGVAGLVTDTQYF.

The rearrangement joins TRBV29-1 to TRBJ2-1; TRBD2 aligns across 7 bases. Per the germline V gene, CDR1 is SQVTM and CDR2 is ANQGSEA. The CDR3 is 12 amino acids. The ends lost 7 bases at V and 6 bases at J; junction bases unmatched: 6. Here the CDR3 reads CSAGLLVNEQFF. The CDR3 DNA reads TGCAGCGCGGGACTACTGGTCAATGAGCAGTTCTTC.

The chain links TRBV25-1 to TRBJ2-7; no firm D call. Germline CDR1 reads MGHDK; CDR2 reads SYGVNS. CDR3 length equals 11 residues. V gave up 4 bases and J gave up 3 bases, with 4 bases separating them. This CDR3 reads CASSGSYEQYF. CDR3 coding DNA: TGTGCCAGCAGTGGGAGCTACGAGCAGTACTTC.

The CDR3 sequence: CASSMGPYPTEAFF. The CDR3 region has the DNA TGTGCCAGTAGTATGGGGCCCTATCCGACTGAAGCTTTCTTT. The rearrangement links TRBV19 to TRBJ1-1; tentative D call: TRBD1 (5 bases). Germline CDR1 and CDR2: LNHDA and SQIVND (reference sequence). CDR3 length equals 14 residues. The ends were cut back, 3 bases at V and 5 bases at J, with 13 bases in the middle.

The chain employs TRBV28 and TRBJ1-5; tentatively, D is TRBD1 (6 bases). Deletions cut 5 bases from V and 7 bases from J, with 15 bases between. The CDR3 covers 14 residues. The germline CDR1 and CDR2 sequences are MDHEN and SYDVKM. The CDR3 here is CASSPAGEVQPQHF. The DNA of the CDR3 is TGTGCCAGCAGTCCGGCAGGGGAAGTGCAGCCCCAGCATTTT.

This chain uses TRBV5-1 with TRBJ1-6; a possible D gene is TRBD1 (6 bases). Per germline, CDR1 SGHRS and CDR2 YFSETQ. This CDR3 is 14 amino acids long. The V and J ends lost 0 bases and 6 bases respectively, with 7 bases between them. This CDR3 reads CASSLGTANSPLHF. The CDR3 nucleotides are TGCGCCAGCAGCTTGGGGACAGCTAATTCACCCCTCCACTTT. The full variable domain, its missing parts supplied by reference TRBV5-1 and TRBJ1-6, is KAGVTQTPRYLIKTRGQQVTLSCSPISGHRSVSWYQQTPGQGLQFLFEYFSETQRNKGNFPGRFSGRQFSNSRSEMNVSTLELGDSALYLCASSLGTANSPLHFGNGTRLTVT.

The chain uses TRBV5-1 and TRBJ1-2, with 7 bases lining up with TRBD1. This CDR3 contains 15 residues. J was trimmed by 8 bases and V by 0 bases; bases with no gene match: 10. CDR1 is SGHRS, CDR2 YFSETQ, per germline. The DNA of the CDR3 is TGCGCCAGCAGCTTGGCCTCCGGACAGGTTGGCGGCTACACCTTC. This codes for CASSLASGQVGGYTF. The entire variable domain, with the rest obtained from reference TRBV5-1 and TRBJ1-2, is as follows: KAGVTQTPRYLIKTRGQQVTLSCSPISGHRSVSWYQQTPGQGLQFLFEYFSETQRNKGNFPGRFSGRQFSNSRSEMNVSTLELGDSALYLCASSLASGQVGGYTFGSGTRLTVV.

CDR3 in amino acids: CSVHTDSNNQPQHF. In DNA form, the CDR3 reads TGCAGCGTTCATACGGACTCTAACAATCAGCCCCAGCATTTT. The gene calls are TRBV29-1 and TRBJ1-5; D is ambiguous. Looked up from germline, CDR1 is SQVTM and CDR2 is ANQGSEA. The ends were cut back, 5 bases at V and 3 bases at J, with 14 bases in the middle. The CDR3 totals 14 residues.

V gene TRBV28 combines with J gene TRBJ2-1; TRBD2 matches 10 bases. CDR3 length: 14 residues. Germline V CDR1 and CDR2: MDHEN, SYDVKM. V shed 9 bases and J 1 base; nucleotides not matched to a gene: 3. CDR3 in amino acids: CASKLAGSYNEQFF. CDR3 coding DNA: TGTGCCAGTAAACTAGCGGGATCCTACAATGAGCAGTTCTTC. The full variable domain, its missing parts supplied by reference TRBV28 and TRBJ2-1, is DVKVTQSSRYLVKRTGEKVFLECVQDMDHENMFWYRQDPGLGLRLIYFSYDVKMKEKGDIPEGYSVSREKKERFSLILESASTNQTSMYLCASKLAGSYNEQFFGPGTRLTVL.

The chain employs TRBV7-2 and TRBJ1-2; D unclear. The CDR3 spans 15 residues. V was pared by 1 base and J by 8 bases, with 17 bases between. The germline V gene encodes CDR1 SGHTA and CDR2 FQGNSA. Here the CDR3 reads CASSLGGGRGGGYTF. The CDR3 region has the DNA TGTGCCAGCAGCTTAGGGGGAGGTCGAGGTGGGGGCTACACCTTC.

CDR3 sequence (DNA): TGCGCCAGCAGTCCCTTGCGGGGGGGCCGCAATGAGCAGTTCTTC. Translating it yields CASSPLRGGRNEQFF. This chain uses TRBV4-1 with TRBJ2-1; 9 bases align to TRBD2. The junction had 9 bases not matched to a gene; V was cut back by 6 bases and J by 6 bases. CDR3 length equals 15 residues. Germline CDR1 MGHRA, CDR2 YSYEKL.

The rearrangement joins TRBV7-3 to TRBJ2-5, with D tentatively TRBD2 (5 bases). The CDR3 sequence is 14 residues long. V shed 5 bases and J shed 5 bases, with 15 bases lying between them. Germline CDR1 and CDR2: SGHTA and FQGTGA. Here the CDR3 reads CASSSGLNGETQYF. The CDR3 DNA reads TGTGCCAGCAGCAGCGGACTCAATGGGGAGACCCAGTACTTC.

This chain uses TRBV2 with TRBJ1-2; 11 bases match TRBD1. The CDR3 consists of 14 residues. V shed 6 bases, J shed 3 bases, and the junction held 3 bases outside the gene matches. Germline V lookup: CDR1 SNHLY, CDR2 FYNNEI. CDR3 protein: CASSGQGADYGYTF. The CDR3 nucleotides read TGTGCCAGCAGCGGACAGGGGGCGGACTATGGCTACACCTTC.

The chain carries TRBV12-5 and TRBJ2-3; 7 nucleotides line up with TRBD1. CDR3 length equals 15 residues. J was trimmed by 4 bases and V by 6 bases; bases with no gene match: 10. Per germline, CDR1 LGHNT and CDR2 FRNRAP. CDR3 in DNA: TGTGCTAGTGGACCGACAGGGAAAGTTTCAGATACGCAGTATTTT. Amino acid sequence: CASGPTGKVSDTQYF.

The CDR3 here is CASSRKTGNTEAFF. The CDR3 bases are TGTGCCAGCAGTCGGAAGACGGGGAACACTGAAGCTTTCTTT. The rearrangement links TRBV21-1 to TRBJ1-1. TRBV21-1 has pseudogene status. The CDR3 totals 14 residues.

V gene TRBV5-1 combines with J gene TRBJ2-1; D is uncertain. The CDR3 runs to 15 residues. Germline V gene data show CDR1 as SGHRS and CDR2 as YFSETQ. V lost 0 bases, J lost 4 bases, and 11 bases lay in between. The CDR3 reads CASSLAVGAYNEQFF. CDR3 in DNA: TGCGCCAGCAGCTTGGCTGTGGGCGCTTACAATGAGCAGTTCTTC.

This chain links TRBV7-3 with TRBJ1-2; 8 nucleotides align to TRBD1. Trimming cost V 5 bases and J 4 bases; bases outside gene matches: 6. The CDR3 length is 14 residues. Germline V gives CDR1 SGHTA, CDR2 FQGTGA. CDR3 sequence (DNA): TGTGCCAGCAGCCTCACAGGGGGAGGCTATGGCTACACCTTC. Amino acids: CASSLTGGGYGYTF.

The rearrangement links TRBV5-4 to TRBJ1-1; TRBD1 is a possible D gene (6 bases). The CDR3 runs 16 residues. The V and J ends lost 0 bases and 1 base respectively, with 13 bases between them. In germline, CDR1 is SGHNT, CDR2 YYREEE (reference sequence). The CDR3 here is CASSLAGGTRNTEAFF. CDR3 DNA sequence: TGTGCCAGCAGCTTGGCCGGGGGGACACGGAACACTGAAGCTTTCTTT. Based on the CDR3 plus reference TRBV5-4 and TRBJ1-1, the full variable domain is ETGVTQSPTHLIKTRGQQVTLRCSSQSGHNTVSWYQQALGQGPQFIFQYYREEENGRGNFPPRFSGLQFPNYSSELNVNALELDDSALYLCASSLAGGTRNTEAFFGQGTRLTVV.

J is TRBJ2-5 and V is TRBV2, with TRBD2 as a possible D gene (7 bases). In germline, CDR1 is SNHLY, CDR2 FYNNEI. V lost 1 base, J lost 4 bases, and 16 bases lay in between. The CDR3 is 16 amino acids. The CDR3 DNA is TGTGCCAGCAGTGAAGTTTCGGGGGAGGGGGGAGAGACCCAGTACTTC. Translation: CASSEVSGEGGETQYF.

The chain carries TRBV27 and TRBJ2-1; 8 bases are a match to TRBD2. Trimming cost V 6 bases and J 0 bases; bases outside gene matches: 4. The length of the CDR3 is 15 residues. Germline V lookup: CDR1 MNHEY, CDR2 SMNVEV (reference sequence). DNA of the CDR3: TGTGCCAGCAGCTCCCGGGGGGGCTCCTACAATGAGCAGTTCTTC. Protein sequence: CASSSRGGSYNEQFF.

The chain couples TRBV12-5 to TRBJ2-2; D might be TRBD1 (5 bases). CDR1 and CDR2 (germline): LGHNT, FRNRAP. This CDR3 comprises 14 residues. V was pared by 3 bases and J by 3 bases, with 8 bases between. DNA for the CDR3: TGTGCTAGTGGTTTTTTCAGGGACACCGGGGAGCTGTTTTTT. It codes for CASGFFRDTGELFF.

This clone was picked up a small number of times. The J gene is TRBJ2-2, the V gene TRBV10-2, with 11 positions matching TRBD2. Germline lookup yields CDR1 WSHSY and CDR2 SAAADI. Trimming at V came to 7 bases and at J to 5 bases, leaving 6 bases not matched to a gene. The CDR3 loop spans 15 amino acids. CDR3 DNA sequence: TGCGCCAGCAACGCACTAGCGGGGGCAACCGGGGAGCTGTTTTTT. Its protein is CASNALAGATGELFF.